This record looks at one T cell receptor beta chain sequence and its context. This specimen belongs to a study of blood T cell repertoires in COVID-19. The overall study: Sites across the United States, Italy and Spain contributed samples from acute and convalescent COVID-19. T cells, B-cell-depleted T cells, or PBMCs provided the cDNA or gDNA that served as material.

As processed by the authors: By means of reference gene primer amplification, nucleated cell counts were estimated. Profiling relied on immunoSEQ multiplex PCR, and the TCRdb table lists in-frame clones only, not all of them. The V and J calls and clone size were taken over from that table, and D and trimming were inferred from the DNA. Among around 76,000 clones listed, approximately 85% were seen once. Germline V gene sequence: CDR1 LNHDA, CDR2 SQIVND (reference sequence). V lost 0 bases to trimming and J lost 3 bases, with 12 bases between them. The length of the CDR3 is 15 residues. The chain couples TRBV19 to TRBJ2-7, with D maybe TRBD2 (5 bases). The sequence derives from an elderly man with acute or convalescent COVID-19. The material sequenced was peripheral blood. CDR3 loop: CASSIEGGVIYEQYF. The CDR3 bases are TGTGCCAGTAGTATAGAAGGAGGAGTCATCTACGAGCAGTACTTC. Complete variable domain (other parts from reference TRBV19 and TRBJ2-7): DGGITQSPKYLFRKEGQNVTLSCEQNLNHDAMYWYRQDPGQGLRLIYYSQIVNDFQKGDIAEGYSVSREKKESFPLTVTSAQKNPTAFYLCASSIEGGVIYEQYFGPGTRLTVT.